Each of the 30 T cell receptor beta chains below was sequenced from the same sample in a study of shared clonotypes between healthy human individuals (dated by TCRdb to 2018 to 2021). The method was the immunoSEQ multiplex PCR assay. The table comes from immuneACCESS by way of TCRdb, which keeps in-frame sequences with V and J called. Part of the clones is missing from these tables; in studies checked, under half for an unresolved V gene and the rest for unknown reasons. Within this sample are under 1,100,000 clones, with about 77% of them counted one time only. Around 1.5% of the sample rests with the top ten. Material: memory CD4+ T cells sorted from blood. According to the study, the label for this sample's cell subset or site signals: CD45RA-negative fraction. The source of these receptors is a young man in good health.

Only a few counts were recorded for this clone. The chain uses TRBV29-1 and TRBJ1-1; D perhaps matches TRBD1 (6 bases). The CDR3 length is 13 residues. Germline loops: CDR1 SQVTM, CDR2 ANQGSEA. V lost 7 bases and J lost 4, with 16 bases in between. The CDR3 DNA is TGCAGCGCGGGGCCAGGGGAAAGCACTGAAGCTTTCTTT. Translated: CSAGPGESTEAFF.

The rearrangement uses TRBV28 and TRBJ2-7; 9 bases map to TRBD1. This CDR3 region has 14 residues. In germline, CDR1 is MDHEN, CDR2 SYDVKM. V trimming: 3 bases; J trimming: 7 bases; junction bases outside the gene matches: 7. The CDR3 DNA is TGTGCCAGCAGTTTGGGACAGGGCAATCAAGAGCAGTACTTC. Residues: CASSLGQGNQEQYF.

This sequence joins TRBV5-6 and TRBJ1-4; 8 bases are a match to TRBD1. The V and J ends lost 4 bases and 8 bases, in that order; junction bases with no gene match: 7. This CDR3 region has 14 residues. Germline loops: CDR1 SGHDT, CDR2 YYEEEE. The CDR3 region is CASSQDRAAEKLFF. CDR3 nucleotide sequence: TGTGCCAGCAGCCAGGACAGGGCGGCCGAAAAACTGTTTTTT.

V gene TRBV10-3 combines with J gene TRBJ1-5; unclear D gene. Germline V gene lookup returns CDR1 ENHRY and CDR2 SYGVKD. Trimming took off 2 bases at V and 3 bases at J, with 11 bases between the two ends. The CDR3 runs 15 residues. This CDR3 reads CAISENGLNNQPQHF. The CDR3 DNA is TGTGCCATCAGTGAGAACGGACTGAACAATCAGCCCCAGCATTTT.

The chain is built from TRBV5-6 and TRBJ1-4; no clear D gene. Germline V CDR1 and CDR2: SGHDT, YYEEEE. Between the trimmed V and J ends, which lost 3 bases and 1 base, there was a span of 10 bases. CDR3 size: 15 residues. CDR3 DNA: TGTGCCAGCAGCTCATCCCGGCTAACTAATGAAAAACTGTTTTTT. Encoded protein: CASSSSRLTNEKLFF.

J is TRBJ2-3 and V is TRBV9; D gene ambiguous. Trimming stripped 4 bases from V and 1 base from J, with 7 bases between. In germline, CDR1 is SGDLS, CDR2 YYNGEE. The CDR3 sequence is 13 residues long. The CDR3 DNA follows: TGTGCCAGCAGCCTCGAGGGCACAGATACGCAGTATTTT. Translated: CASSLEGTDTQYF. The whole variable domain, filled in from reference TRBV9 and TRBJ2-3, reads DSGVTQTPKHLITATGQRVTLRCSPRSGDLSVYWYQQSLDQGLQFLIQYYNGEERAKGNILERFSAQQFPDLHSELNLSSLELGDSALYFCASSLEGTDTQYFGPGTRLTVL.

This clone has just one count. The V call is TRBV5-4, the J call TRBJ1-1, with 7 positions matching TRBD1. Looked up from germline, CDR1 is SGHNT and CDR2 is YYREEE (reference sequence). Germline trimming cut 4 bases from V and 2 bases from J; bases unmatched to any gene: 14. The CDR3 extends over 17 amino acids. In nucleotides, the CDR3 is TGTGCCAGCAGCCACTACAGGGGAGGCAGGGATAACACTGAAGCTTTCTTT. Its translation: CASSHYRGGRDNTEAFF.

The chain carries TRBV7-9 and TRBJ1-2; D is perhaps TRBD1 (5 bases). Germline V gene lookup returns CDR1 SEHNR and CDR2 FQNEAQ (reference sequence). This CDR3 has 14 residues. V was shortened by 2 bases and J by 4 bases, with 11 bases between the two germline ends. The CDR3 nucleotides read TGTGCCAGCAGCTTACGAGGGGACTCCTATGGCTACACCTTC. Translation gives CASSLRGDSYGYTF.

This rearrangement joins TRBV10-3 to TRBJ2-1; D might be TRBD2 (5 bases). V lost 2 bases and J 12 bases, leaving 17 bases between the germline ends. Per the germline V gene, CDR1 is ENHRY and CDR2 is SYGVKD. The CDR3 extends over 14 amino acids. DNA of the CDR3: TGTGCCATCAGTGAGGCATCTGGGTTACGGGGGCAGTTCTTC. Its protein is CAISEASGLRGQFF.

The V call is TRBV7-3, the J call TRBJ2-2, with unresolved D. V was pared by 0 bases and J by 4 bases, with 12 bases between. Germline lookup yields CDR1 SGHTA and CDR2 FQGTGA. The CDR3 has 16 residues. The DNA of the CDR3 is TGTGCCAGCAGCTTAACAGGACCCGGAAGCACCGGGGAGCTGTTTTTT. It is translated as CASSLTGPGSTGELFF.

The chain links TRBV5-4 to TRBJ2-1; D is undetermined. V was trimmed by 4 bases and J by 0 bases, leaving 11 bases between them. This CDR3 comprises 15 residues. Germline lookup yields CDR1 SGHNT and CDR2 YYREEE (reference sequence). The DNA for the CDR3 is TGTGCCAGCAGCCAAGACAAGAGCTCCTACAATGAGCAGTTCTTC. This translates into CASSQDKSSYNEQFF.

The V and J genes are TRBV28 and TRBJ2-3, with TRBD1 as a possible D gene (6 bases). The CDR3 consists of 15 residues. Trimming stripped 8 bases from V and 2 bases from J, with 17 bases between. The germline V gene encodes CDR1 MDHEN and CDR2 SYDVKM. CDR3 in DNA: TGTGCCAGCGCCTCGCGCGGACAGTACACAGATACGCAGTATTTT. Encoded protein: CASASRGQYTDTQYF.

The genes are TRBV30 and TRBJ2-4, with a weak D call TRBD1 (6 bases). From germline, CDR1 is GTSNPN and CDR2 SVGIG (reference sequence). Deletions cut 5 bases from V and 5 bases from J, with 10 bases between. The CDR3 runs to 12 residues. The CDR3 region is CAWEWGQNIQYF. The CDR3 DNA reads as TGTGCCTGGGAGTGGGGGCAAAACATTCAGTACTTC.

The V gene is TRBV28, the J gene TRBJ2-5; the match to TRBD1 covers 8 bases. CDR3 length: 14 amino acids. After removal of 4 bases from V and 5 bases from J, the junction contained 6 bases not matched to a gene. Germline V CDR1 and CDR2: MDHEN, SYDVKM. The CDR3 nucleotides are TGTGCCAGCAGTTCGTCAGGGGGCGGGGAGACCCAGTACTTC. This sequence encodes CASSSSGGGETQYF.

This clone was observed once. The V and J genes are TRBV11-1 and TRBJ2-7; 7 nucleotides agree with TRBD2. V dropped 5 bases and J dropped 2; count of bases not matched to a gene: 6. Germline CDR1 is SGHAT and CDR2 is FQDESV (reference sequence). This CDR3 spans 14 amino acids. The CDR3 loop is CASSPLGTTYEQYF. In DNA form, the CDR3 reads TGTGCCAGCAGCCCCCTCGGGACTACCTACGAGCAGTACTTC. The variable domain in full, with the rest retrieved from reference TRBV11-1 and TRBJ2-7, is EAEVAQSPRYKITEKSQAVAFWCDPISGHATLYWYRQILGQGPELLVQFQDESVVDDSQLPKDRFSAERLKGVDSTLKIQPAELGDSAMYLCASSPLGTTYEQYFGPGTRLTVT.

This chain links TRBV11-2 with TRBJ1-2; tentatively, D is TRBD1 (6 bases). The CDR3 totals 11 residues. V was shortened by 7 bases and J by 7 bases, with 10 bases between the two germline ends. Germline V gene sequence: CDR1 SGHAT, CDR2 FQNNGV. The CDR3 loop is CASTRGLGYTF. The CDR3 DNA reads TGTGCCAGCACGCGGGGGCTTGGCTACACCTTC. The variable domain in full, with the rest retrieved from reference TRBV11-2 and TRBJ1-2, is EAGVAQSPRYKIIEKRQSVAFWCNPISGHATLYWYQQILGQGPKLLIQFQNNGVVDDSQLPKDRFSAERLKGVDSTLKIQPAKLEDSAVYLCASTRGLGYTFGSGTRLTVV.

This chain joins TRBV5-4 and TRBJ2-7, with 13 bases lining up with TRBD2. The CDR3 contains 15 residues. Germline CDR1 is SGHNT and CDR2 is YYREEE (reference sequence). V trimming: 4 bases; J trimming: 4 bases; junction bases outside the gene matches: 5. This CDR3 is CASSPGLAGVYEQYF. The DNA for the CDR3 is TGTGCCAGCAGCCCCGGACTAGCGGGAGTGTACGAGCAGTACTTC.

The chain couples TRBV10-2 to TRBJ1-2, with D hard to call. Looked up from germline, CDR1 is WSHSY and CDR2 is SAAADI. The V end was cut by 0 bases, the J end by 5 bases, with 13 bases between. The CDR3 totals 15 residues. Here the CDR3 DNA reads TGCGCCAGCAGTGAGTCCGGGCCCGGTGTGTATGGCTACACCTTC. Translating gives CASSESGPGVYGYTF.

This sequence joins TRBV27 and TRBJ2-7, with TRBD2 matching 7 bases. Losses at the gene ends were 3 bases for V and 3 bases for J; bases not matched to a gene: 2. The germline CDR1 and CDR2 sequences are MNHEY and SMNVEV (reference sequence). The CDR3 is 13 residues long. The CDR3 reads CASSLGGNYEQYF. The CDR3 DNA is TGTGCCAGCAGTTTGGGAGGGAACTACGAGCAGTACTTC.

This CDR3 reads CASSLVEGPVPYEQYF. In nucleotides, the CDR3 is TGCGCCAGCAGCTTGGTAGAGGGGCCCGTACCTTACGAGCAGTACTTC. The chain carries TRBV5-1 and TRBJ2-7; D tentatively fits TRBD1 or TRBD2 (5 bases each). Trimming took 0 bases from V and 4 from J, leaving 17 bases between them. Germline V gene lookup returns CDR1 SGHRS and CDR2 YFSETQ. This CDR3 has 16 residues.

CDR3 in amino acids: CASRRTSDTDTQYF. In DNA, the CDR3 is TGCGCCAGCAGACGGACTTCCGACACAGATACGCAGTATTTT. The J gene is TRBJ2-3, the V gene TRBV5-1, with D possibly TRBD2 on 5 matching bases. This CDR3 region has 14 residues. V lost 5 bases to trimming and J lost 2 bases, with 12 bases between them. Germline assignment: CDR1 SGHRS and CDR2 YFSETQ.

The DNA for the CDR3 is TGTGCCAGCTCCCTTCGGGTAACTAGCGGGATGGAGACCCAGTACTTC. Protein sequence: CASSLRVTSGMETQYF. The chain employs TRBV18 and TRBJ2-5, with 10 bases identical to TRBD2. The V gene end was trimmed by 6 bases and the J gene end by 5 bases; junction bases not matched to a gene: 12. Germline V gene data show CDR1 as KGHSH and CDR2 as LQKENI. This CDR3 comprises 16 residues. The whole variable domain, remainder taken from reference TRBV18 and TRBJ2-5, is NAGVMQNPRHLVRRRGQEARLRCSPMKGHSHVYWYRQLPEEGLKFMVYLQKENIIDESGMPKERFSAEFPKEGPSILRIQQVVRGDSAAYFCASSLRVTSGMETQYFGPGTRLLVL.

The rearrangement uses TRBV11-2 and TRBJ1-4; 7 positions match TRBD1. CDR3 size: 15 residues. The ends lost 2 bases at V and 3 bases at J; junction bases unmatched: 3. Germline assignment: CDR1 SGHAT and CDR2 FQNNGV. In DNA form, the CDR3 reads TGTGCCAGCAGCTTACAGGGGGGTGCTAATGAAAAACTGTTTTTT. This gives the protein CASSLQGGANEKLFF.

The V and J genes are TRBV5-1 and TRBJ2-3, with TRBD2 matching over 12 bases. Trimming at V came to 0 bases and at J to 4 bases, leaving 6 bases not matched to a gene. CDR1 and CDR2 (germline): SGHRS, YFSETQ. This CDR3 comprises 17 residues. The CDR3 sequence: CASSLDSSGRAADTQYF. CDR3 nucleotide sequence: TGCGCCAGCAGCTTGGATTCTAGCGGGAGGGCCGCAGATACGCAGTATTTT.

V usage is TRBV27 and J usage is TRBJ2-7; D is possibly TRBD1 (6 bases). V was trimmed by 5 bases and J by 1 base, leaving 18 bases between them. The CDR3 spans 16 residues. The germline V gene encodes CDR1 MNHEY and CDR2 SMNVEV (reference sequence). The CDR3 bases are TGTGCCAGCAGTCGCGCCGCAGGGGCGCCGTCCTACGAGCAGTACTTC. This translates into CASSRAAGAPSYEQYF.

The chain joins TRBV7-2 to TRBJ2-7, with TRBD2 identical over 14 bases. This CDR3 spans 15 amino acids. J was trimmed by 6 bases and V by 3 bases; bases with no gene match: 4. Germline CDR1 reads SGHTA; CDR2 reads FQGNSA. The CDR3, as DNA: TGTGCCAGCAGCTTTCGACTAGCGGGAGGGCCCGAGCAGTACTTC. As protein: CASSFRLAGGPEQYF.

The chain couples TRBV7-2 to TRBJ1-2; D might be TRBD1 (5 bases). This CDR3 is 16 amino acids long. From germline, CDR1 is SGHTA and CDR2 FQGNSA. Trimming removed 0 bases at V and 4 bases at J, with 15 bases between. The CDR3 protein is CASSLAGQGTLYGYTF. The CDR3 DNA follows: TGTGCCAGCAGCTTAGCGGGTCAGGGCACCCTCTATGGCTACACCTTC.

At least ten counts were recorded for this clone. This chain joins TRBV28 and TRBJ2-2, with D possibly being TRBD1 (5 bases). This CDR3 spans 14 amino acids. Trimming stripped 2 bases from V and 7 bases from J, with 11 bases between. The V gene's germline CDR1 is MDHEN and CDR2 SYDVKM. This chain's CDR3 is CASSLAQGFGELFF. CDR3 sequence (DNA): TGTGCCAGCAGTTTAGCCCAGGGATTCGGGGAGCTGTTTTTT.

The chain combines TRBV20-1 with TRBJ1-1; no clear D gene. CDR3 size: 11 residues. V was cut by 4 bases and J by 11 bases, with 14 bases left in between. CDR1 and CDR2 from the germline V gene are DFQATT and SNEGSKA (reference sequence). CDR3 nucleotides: TGCAGTGCTAAGCGATCCAGCGACGCTTTCTTT. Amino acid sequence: CSAKRSSDAFF.

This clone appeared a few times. The DNA for the CDR3 is TGTGCCAGTAGTACGGGACAGGCCATGAACACTGAAGCTTTCTTT. Protein product: CASSTGQAMNTEAFF. The chain has TRBV19 and TRBJ1-1; 8 nucleotides line up with TRBD1. Germline values: CDR1 LNHDA, CDR2 SQIVND (reference sequence). V lost 4 bases to trimming and J lost 0 bases; unmatched junction nucleotides: 4. The CDR3 runs 15 residues.